The rows below give T cell receptor beta chains drawn from one sample of a study of shared clonotypes between healthy human individuals. The assay was immunoSEQ multiplex PCR, and TCRdb's table has in-frame clones only and misses some. The sample contains over 950,000 clones, about 72% of which appear only once. Material: memory CD4+ T cells from PBMCs. Receptors originate from a man aged 18 to 30 in good health. Some clones in this sample may be carry-over from other donors' samples. Each CDR3 is given with its conserved first and last residue. The order of the fields is V gene, D gene, J gene, clone size, CDR3 protein, CDR3 DNA. The D gene is left open where the match is weak. Expanded clones are given a class, and other clones once, few, many or no size at all.

V gene: TRBV6-1
D gene: -
J gene: TRBJ2-2
clone size: -
CDR3 protein: CASSRLVGNTGELFF
CDR3 DNA: TGTGCCAGCAGCCGACTAGTAGGTAACACCGGGGAGCTGTTTTTT

V gene: TRBV18
D gene: -
J gene: TRBJ1-3
clone size: -
CDR3 protein: CASSRGAGNTIYF
CDR3 DNA: TGTGCCAGCTCACGAGGGGCTGGAAACACCATATATTTT

V gene: TRBV28
D gene: -
J gene: TRBJ1-3
clone size: once
CDR3 protein: CASSSPSGAAGNTIYF
CDR3 DNA: TGTGCCAGCAGTTCCCCTTCGGGGGCAGCAGGAAACACCATATATTTT

V gene: TRBV7-3
D gene: -
J gene: TRBJ2-2
clone size: -
CDR3 protein: CASSLTGKNTGELFF
CDR3 DNA: TGTGCCAGCAGCTTAACCGGGAAGAACACCGGGGAGCTGTTTTTT

V gene: TRBV28
D gene: -
J gene: TRBJ1-2
clone size: once
CDR3 protein: CASSLSSGGYTF
CDR3 DNA: TGTGCCAGCAGTTTAAGTTCAGGGGGCTACACCTTC

V gene: TRBV2
D gene: -
J gene: TRBJ1-1
clone size: -
CDR3 protein: CASRSFLNTEAFF
CDR3 DNA: TGTGCCAGCCGCTCTTTTTTGAACACTGAAGCTTTCTTT

V gene: TRBV5-1
D gene: TRBD1
J gene: TRBJ1-1
clone size: once
CDR3 protein: CASSPRTGVRTEAFF
CDR3 DNA: TGCGCCAGCAGCCCCCGGACAGGGGTGCGCACTGAAGCTTTCTTT

V gene: TRBV14
D gene: -
J gene: TRBJ2-7
clone size: few
CDR3 protein: CASSQEMRTSWYF
CDR3 DNA: TGTGCCAGCAGCCAAGAAATGAGAACGTCGTGGTACTTC

V gene: TRBV7-2
D gene: TRBD2
J gene: TRBJ2-3
clone size: -
CDR3 protein: CASSTKTSGRGTDTQYF
CDR3 DNA: TGTGCCAGCAGCACCAAAACTAGCGGGAGAGGGACAGATACGCAGTATTTT

V gene: TRBV6-1
D gene: -
J gene: TRBJ1-2
clone size: -
CDR3 protein: CASSEESNYGYTF
CDR3 DNA: TGTGCCAGCAGTGAAGAGTCTAACTATGGCTACACCTTC

V gene: TRBV28
D gene: -
J gene: TRBJ2-3
clone size: -
CDR3 protein: CASSPLGAHKTDTQYF
CDR3 DNA: TGTGCCAGCAGTCCCTTGGGGGCGCACAAGACAGATACGCAGTATTTT

V gene: TRBV28
D gene: -
J gene: TRBJ1-2
clone size: -
CDR3 protein: CASSSGTLLTGGYTF
CDR3 DNA: TGTGCCAGCAGCTCCGGGACTCTGCTAACTGGGGGCTACACCTTC

V gene: TRBV7-9
D gene: TRBD2
J gene: TRBJ2-3
clone size: -
CDR3 protein: CASSPGLAGGSTDTQYF
CDR3 DNA: TGTGCCAGCAGCCCCGGACTAGCGGGAGGAAGCACAGATACGCAGTATTTT

V gene: TRBV5-8
D gene: -
J gene: TRBJ2-5
clone size: few
CDR3 protein: CASSLALSYGSQETQYF
CDR3 DNA: TGTGCCAGCAGCTTGGCCCTGTCCTACGGGAGCCAAGAGACCCAGTACTTC

V gene: TRBV7-3
D gene: -
J gene: TRBJ2-7
clone size: -
CDR3 protein: CASSLSVWDEQYF
CDR3 DNA: TGTGCCAGCAGCTTAAGTGTGTGGGACGAGCAGTACTTC

V gene: TRBV29-1
D gene: -
J gene: TRBJ2-1
clone size: -
CDR3 protein: CSVLGTLYNEQFF
CDR3 DNA: TGCAGCGTTCTCGGGACCCTCTACAATGAGCAGTTCTTC

V gene: TRBV6-6
D gene: -
J gene: TRBJ2-7
clone size: -
CDR3 protein: CASTFGRLAEQYF
CDR3 DNA: TGTGCCAGCACTTTTGGCCGTCTAGCCGAGCAGTACTTC

V gene: TRBV2
D gene: -
J gene: TRBJ1-1
clone size: few
CDR3 protein: CASSGAGPEAFF
CDR3 DNA: TGTGCCAGCAGTGGGGCAGGGCCTGAAGCTTTCTTT

V gene: TRBV18
D gene: -
J gene: TRBJ2-1
clone size: -
CDR3 protein: CASSLDNNEQFF
CDR3 DNA: TGTGCCAGCTCACTGGATAACAATGAGCAGTTCTTC

V gene: TRBV15
D gene: TRBD2
J gene: TRBJ2-3
clone size: -
CDR3 protein: CATRSHPGLAADTQYF
CDR3 DNA: TGTGCCACCAGATCTCACCCGGGACTAGCCGCAGATACGCAGTATTTT

V gene: TRBV5-5
D gene: -
J gene: TRBJ2-4
clone size: many
CDR3 protein: CASSFGVDKNIQYF
CDR3 DNA: TGTGCCAGCAGCTTCGGAGTGGACAAAAACATTCAGTACTTC

V gene: TRBV19
D gene: -
J gene: TRBJ1-2
clone size: -
CDR3 protein: CASSEYRLANYGYTF
CDR3 DNA: TGTGCCAGTAGTGAATACAGGCTTGCTAACTATGGCTACACCTTC